Each of the 26 T cell receptor beta chains below was sequenced from the same sample in a study of T-cell reconstitution after alpha-beta-depleted transplantation in children. The library targeted TCRbeta and was prepared with unique molecular identifiers. TCRdb fed the PCR reads into MiXCR, producing one record per CDR3 protein. The data hold around 960,000 distinct CDR3 sequences, with roughly 29% observed a single time. Sequenced material: PBMCs, mostly from graft donor cells, taken 360 days after TCRalphabeta/CD19-depleted stem cell transplant. These receptors were obtained from a boy younger than two who had a stem cell transplant for SCID, so the T cells may come from the graft donor.

The rearrangement links TRBV20-1 to TRBJ2-5; 9 bases map to TRBD1. This CDR3 is 12 amino acids long. Per the germline V gene, CDR1 is DFQATT and CDR2 is SNEGSKA (reference sequence). V shed 4 bases, J shed 5 bases, and the junction held 2 bases outside the gene matches. The CDR3 bases are TGCAGTGCTATAGGGACAGGGGAGACCCAGTACTTC. Its protein product is CSAIGTGETQYF.

V and J are TRBV5-1 and TRBJ2-3; D may be TRBD1 (6 bases). The V gene lost 5 bases and the J gene lost 4 bases, with 11 bases spanning the gap. The V gene's germline CDR1 is SGHRS and CDR2 YFSETQ. CDR3 size: 13 residues. The CDR3 here is CASRSSGADTQYF. As DNA, the CDR3 is TGCGCCAGCAGATCCTCAGGGGCAGATACGCAGTATTTT.

This clonotype has a handful of counts. CDR3 sequence: CASSPAGLVGAKNIQYF. The CDR3 nucleotides read TGTGCCAGCAGCCCCGCCGGGCTAGTCGGAGCCAAAAACATTCAGTACTTC. The V call is TRBV7-2, the J call TRBJ2-4; D not certain. The germline gives CDR1 SGHTA, CDR2 FQGNSA. V lost 5 bases and J lost 0, with 17 bases in between. The CDR3 spans 17 residues.

In its sample, this clonotype was seen a few times. CDR3 nucleotide sequence: TGTGCCAGCAGCTTAGTTGTATTAGGCCTAGCGGGGGGCACAGATACGCAGTATTTT. Protein sequence: CASSLVVLGLAGGTDTQYF. The V and J genes are TRBV11-2 and TRBJ2-3, with 10 nucleotides matching TRBD2. CDR3 length equals 19 residues. V gave up 1 base and J gave up 1 base; unmatched junction bases: 11. Germline assignment: CDR1 SGHAT and CDR2 FQNNGV.

DNA of the CDR3: TGCAGTGCACGGACAGGGGGCGGTGGCTACACCTTC. Amino acids: CSARTGGGGYTF. The chain employs TRBV20-1 and TRBJ1-2, with TRBD1 matching 11 bases. The CDR3 contains 12 residues. V shed 6 bases and J 7 bases; nucleotides not matched to a gene: 4. Per germline, CDR1 DFQATT and CDR2 SNEGSKA (reference sequence).

The table lists this clonotype with a few counts. The CDR3 loop reads CASSYVPGSPNNEQFF. The CDR3 DNA reads as TGTGCCAGCAGCTACGTCCCGGGATCACCAAACAATGAGCAGTTCTTC. This sequence joins TRBV7-3 and TRBJ2-1; D might be TRBD2 (5 bases). Germline values: CDR1 SGHTA, CDR2 FQGTGA. Trimming removed 4 bases from V and 5 bases from J, with 18 bases in between. This CDR3 has 16 residues.

J is TRBJ2-1 and V is TRBV4-3; no definite D call. V gave up 5 bases and J gave up 7 bases, with 15 bases separating them. Germline values: CDR1 LGHNA, CDR2 YSLEER. The CDR3 has 14 amino acids. Here the CDR3 DNA reads TGCGCCAGCAGCACCTCAAGGGAAGTGAATGAGCAGTTCTTC. Translating gives CASSTSREVNEQFF.

The chain joins TRBV5-1 to TRBJ1-1; D is perhaps TRBD1 (6 bases). The CDR3 consists of 14 residues. Trimming removed 5 bases at V and 2 bases at J, with 13 bases between. CDR1 is SGHRS and CDR2 is YFSETQ in the germline V gene. CDR3 in amino acids: CASRRDITNTEAFF. The CDR3 DNA sequence: TGCGCCAGCAGGAGGGACATAACCAACACTGAAGCTTTCTTT. Looking up the rest from reference TRBV5-1 and TRBJ1-1 gives the full variable domain: KAGVTQTPRYLIKTRGQQVTLSCSPISGHRSVSWYQQTPGQGLQFLFEYFSETQRNKGNFPGRFSGRQFSNSRSEMNVSTLELGDSALYLCASRRDITNTEAFFGQGTRLTVV.

The chain uses TRBV6-1 and TRBJ2-7; TRBD2 matches 8 bases. The CDR3 sequence is 15 residues long. The germline gives CDR1 MNHNS, CDR2 SASEGT. The trim removed 4 bases at V and 2 bases at J, leaving 7 bases unmatched. CDR3 sequence (DNA): TGTGCCAGCAGTGGGCTCGCGGGGGGTACCTACGAGCAGTACTTC. This encodes CASSGLAGGTYEQYF.

The chain carries TRBV11-2 and TRBJ2-7, with D tentatively TRBD2 (6 bases). The CDR3 contains 15 residues. Trimming removed 1 base from V and 2 bases from J, with 12 bases in between. Germline V lookup: CDR1 SGHAT, CDR2 FQNNGV. CDR3 protein: CASSLGGLITYEQYF. For the CDR3, the DNA is TGTGCCAGCAGCTTAGGGGGACTTATAACCTACGAGCAGTACTTC.

This clonotype was observed a handful of times. V and J are TRBV6-1 and TRBJ1-6, with a possible D match to TRBD1 (5 bases). This CDR3 spans 18 amino acids. V lost 3 bases to trimming and J lost 6 bases, with 21 bases between them. Germline V gene lookup returns CDR1 MNHNS and CDR2 SASEGT. The CDR3 reads CASSELSLATRVNSPLHF. DNA for the CDR3: TGTGCCAGCAGTGAGTTATCCCTAGCGACCAGGGTTAATTCACCCCTCCACTTT.

This clonotype was observed many times. The chain is built from TRBV7-9 and TRBJ2-6; unclear D gene. This CDR3 has 15 amino acids. In germline, CDR1 is SEHNR, CDR2 FQNEAQ (reference sequence). Trimming stripped 5 bases from V and 0 bases from J, with 8 bases between. The CDR3 region is CASSPFGSGANVLTF. In nucleotides, the CDR3 is TGTGCCAGCAGCCCATTTGGCTCTGGGGCCAACGTCCTGACTTTC.

This chain joins TRBV27 and TRBJ2-2, with D maybe TRBD1 (5 bases). Germline V lookup: CDR1 MNHEY, CDR2 SMNVEV (reference sequence). There are 16 residues in the CDR3. V was shortened by 5 bases and J by 10 bases, with 23 bases between the two germline ends. CDR3 DNA sequence: TGTGCCAGCAGTCTAACCGTTACAGGCGCTCGGGCGGAGCTGTTTTTT. Residues: CASSLTVTGARAELFF.

This clonotype occurred a few times. The CDR3 DNA is TGTGCCAGCAGTTACATCCCCGGGAATTCACCCCTCCACTTT. Its protein product is CASSYIPGNSPLHF. The chain combines TRBV6-5 with TRBJ1-6; D remains unclear. V shed 2 bases and J shed 7 bases, with 9 bases lying between them. Germline CDR1 is MNHEY and CDR2 is SVGAGI. The CDR3 sequence is 14 residues long.

The chain recombines TRBV7-2 with TRBJ2-1, with D tentatively TRBD1 (5 bases). Between the trimmed V and J ends, which lost 3 bases and 8 bases, there was a span of 11 bases. CDR3 size: 13 residues. Per germline, CDR1 SGHTA and CDR2 FQGNSA. Here the CDR3 DNA reads TGTGCCAGCAGCTTGACAGTCCTCGATGAGCAGTTCTTC. It encodes CASSLTVLDEQFF. Combining the CDR3 with reference TRBV7-2 and TRBJ2-1 gives the whole variable domain GAGVSQSPSNKVTEKGKDVELRCDPISGHTALYWYRQSLGQGLEFLIYFQGNSAPDKSGLPSDRFSAERTGGSVSTLTIQRTQQEDSAVYLCASSLTVLDEQFFGPGTRLTVL.

The V gene is TRBV27, the J gene TRBJ1-6; D gene uncertain. Germline lookup yields CDR1 MNHEY and CDR2 SMNVEV (reference sequence). The ends were cut back, 6 bases at V and 6 bases at J, with 15 bases in the middle. The CDR3 sequence is 15 residues long. DNA of the CDR3: TGTGCCAGCAGATCCCTGGTGATACCTAATTCACCCCTCCACTTT. Translating it yields CASRSLVIPNSPLHF.

At least ten counts were recorded for this clonotype. This chain uses TRBV20-1 with TRBJ1-3; D might be TRBD1 (5 bases). The CDR3 totals 13 residues. In germline, CDR1 is DFQATT, CDR2 SNEGSKA (reference sequence). Trimming took 2 bases from V and 8 from J, leaving 13 bases between them. The CDR3 reads CSARFLQGHTIYF. In DNA form, the CDR3 reads TGCAGTGCTAGATTCCTCCAGGGCCACACCATATATTTT.

This clonotype was detected many times. CDR3 region: CASSPGWTEAFF. The CDR3 DNA sequence: TGTGCCAGCAGCCCAGGGTGGACTGAAGCTTTCTTT. This rearrangement joins TRBV12-3 or TRBV12-4 to TRBJ1-1; tentative D call: TRBD1 (5 bases). V was shortened by 6 bases and J by 5 bases, with 10 bases between the two germline ends. The CDR3 runs 12 residues.

This clonotype has more than one count but fewer than ten. This rearrangement joins TRBV10-1 to TRBJ2-5, with D perhaps matching TRBD1 or TRBD2 (5 bases each). Per the germline V gene, CDR1 is WNHNN and CDR2 is SYGVQD (reference sequence). CDR3 size: 12 residues. Deletions cut 4 bases from V and 5 bases from J, with 8 bases between. The CDR3 loop reads CASSGEGETQYF. CDR3 in DNA: TGCGCCAGCAGTGGTGAGGGGGAGACCCAGTACTTC.

In its sample, this clonotype was seen a few times. V and J are TRBV6-1 and TRBJ2-6, with D possibly being TRBD1 or TRBD2 (5 bases each). V lost 6 bases and J 0 bases, leaving 15 bases between the germline ends. The CDR3 has 17 amino acids. Germline V gives CDR1 MNHNS, CDR2 SASEGT. CDR3 sequence reads: CASSLRDPRSGANVLTF. The CDR3 DNA follows: TGTGCCAGCAGCCTCCGGGACCCACGCTCTGGGGCCAACGTCCTGACTTTC.

This clonotype was found many times. The gene calls are TRBV7-8 and TRBJ1-1; no reliable D call. V lost 4 bases and J 0 bases, leaving 12 bases between the germline ends. This CDR3 comprises 15 residues. Germline V CDR1 and CDR2: SGHVS, FQNEAQ. The CDR3 sequence: CASSSQGQLNTEAFF. DNA of the CDR3: TGTGCCAGCAGCTCCCAAGGGCAGTTGAACACTGAAGCTTTCTTT.

This rearrangement joins TRBV4-1 to TRBJ2-1, with D uncertain. The CDR3 runs 13 residues. In germline, CDR1 is MGHRA, CDR2 YSYEKL. Deletions cut 3 bases from V and 8 bases from J, with 11 bases between. Written as DNA, the CDR3 is TGCGCCAGCAGCCAGGTTGTGAGTCATGAGCAGTTCTTC. Residues: CASSQVVSHEQFF.

The rearrangement links TRBV29-1 to TRBJ2-7, with 12 bases that match TRBD2. V lost 6 bases and J lost 6; bases outside the gene matches: 6. Per the germline V gene, CDR1 is SQVTM and CDR2 is ANQGSEA. This CDR3 is 13 amino acids long. CDR3 coding DNA: TGCAGCGTAGGACTAGCGGGGACTCGCGAGCAGTACTTC. This translates into CSVGLAGTREQYF.

The rearrangement joins TRBV5-5 to TRBJ2-6; D remains ambiguous. Trimming removed 7 bases from V and 0 bases from J, with 8 bases in between. This CDR3 contains 14 residues. The germline CDR1 and CDR2 sequences are SGHKS and YYEKEE (reference sequence). The CDR3: CASQKSSGANVLTF. Here the CDR3 DNA reads TGTGCCAGCCAGAAGAGCTCTGGGGCCAACGTCCTGACTTTC.

V and J are TRBV7-2 and TRBJ2-5; D unresolved. The CDR3 spans 14 residues. Deletions cut 4 bases from V and 4 bases from J, with 13 bases between. Germline assignment: CDR1 SGHTA and CDR2 FQGNSA. CDR3 amino acids: CASSSRRLGETQYF. The CDR3 DNA follows: TGTGCCAGCAGCTCTCGACGTTTGGGAGAGACCCAGTACTTC.

The table lists this clonotype with a few counts. The chain is built from TRBV5-1 and TRBJ2-2; 8 nucleotides match TRBD1. V dropped 3 bases and J dropped 2; count of bases not matched to a gene: 9. The CDR3 runs to 17 residues. Germline values: CDR1 SGHRS, CDR2 YFSETQ. CDR3 DNA: TGCGCCAGCAGCTCCGGTGGGGGGACAGGTAACACCGGGGAGCTGTTTTTT. Translation gives CASSSGGGTGNTGELFF. The full variable domain, with the rest looked up from reference TRBV5-1 and TRBJ2-2, is KAGVTQTPRYLIKTRGQQVTLSCSPISGHRSVSWYQQTPGQGLQFLFEYFSETQRNKGNFPGRFSGRQFSNSRSEMNVSTLELGDSALYLCASSSGGGTGNTGELFFGEGSRLTVL.